Below are 28 T cell receptor beta chains sequenced from a single sample in a study of T cell repertoires in aging, cancer and after chemotherapy. TCR beta rearrangements were amplified from peripheral blood genomic DNA. Rearranged V-D-J TRB sequences were amplified with a mixed TRB-A/B primer pool. TCRdb reprocessed the multiplex PCR reads via MiXCR and lists one record per CDR3 protein. The table shows 750 to 1,000 distinct CDR3 sequences, with about 32% occurring only once. Sequencing was performed on blood. Receptors originate from a human donor with a solid tumor.

The chain has TRBV20-1 and TRBJ2-5; D gene ambiguous. V shed 7 bases and J shed 3 bases, with 15 bases lying between them. This CDR3 region has 13 residues. The germline V gene has CDR1 DFQATT and CDR2 SNEGSKA (reference sequence). The DNA for the CDR3 is TGCAGTGTTTATTCAGTGGCAAAAGAGACCCAGTACTTC. Translated, it gives CSVYSVAKETQYF.

The V and J genes are TRBV6-1 and TRBJ2-3; D gene ambiguous. The germline CDR1 and CDR2 sequences are MNHNS and SASEGT. Between the trimmed V and J ends, which lost 6 bases and 2 bases, there was a span of 12 bases. CDR3 length: 14 amino acids. The CDR3, as DNA: TGTGCCAGCAGCTCGGACCGCCCCACAGATACGCAGTATTTT. Protein: CASSSDRPTDTQYF.

V usage is TRBV5-1 and J usage is TRBJ2-6, with D uncertain. The V and J ends lost 0 bases and 0 bases respectively, with 7 bases between them. This CDR3 has 16 amino acids. Per the germline V gene, CDR1 is SGHRS and CDR2 is YFSETQ. In DNA, the CDR3 is TGCGCCAGCAGCTTGGATGGCAACTCTGGGGCCAACGTCCTGACTTTC. It yields the protein CASSLDGNSGANVLTF.

This rearrangement joins TRBV6-5 to TRBJ2-5, with TRBD1 identical over 8 bases. The CDR3 is 15 amino acids. V dropped 6 bases and J dropped 3; count of bases not matched to a gene: 9. Germline lookup yields CDR1 MNHEY and CDR2 SVGAGI. CDR3 DNA sequence: TGTGCCAGCAGCCAGACAGGGGTTCCCAAAGAGACCCAGTACTTC. Translation gives CASSQTGVPKETQYF.

This clonotype is labeled medium-sized (0.01 to 0.1%). The chain couples TRBV7-6 to TRBJ2-3, with D perhaps given as TRBD1 or TRBD2 (5 bases each). V lost 1 base to trimming and J lost 10 bases, with 12 bases between them. Germline values: CDR1 SGHVS, CDR2 FNYEAQ. This CDR3 is 13 amino acids long. The chain's CDR3 is CASSLDVGRAQYF. For the CDR3, the DNA is TGTGCCAGCAGCTTAGATGTGGGGCGGGCGCAGTATTTT. The variable domain in full, with the rest retrieved from reference TRBV7-6 and TRBJ2-3, is GAGVSQSPRYKVTKRGQDVALRCDPISGHVSLYWYRQALGQGPEFLTYFNYEAQQDKSGLPNDRFSAERPEGSISTLTIQRTEQRDSAMYRCASSLDVGRAQYFGPGTRLTVL.

The chain links TRBV7-2 to TRBJ2-5, with 11 bases that match TRBD1. The junction had 8 bases not matched to a gene; V was cut back by 6 bases and J by 5 bases. Per germline, CDR1 SGHTA and CDR2 FQGNSA. The length of the CDR3 is 15 residues. CDR3 residues: CASSLFGQGAETQYF. In nucleotides, the CDR3 is TGTGCCAGCAGTTTATTCGGACAGGGGGCCGAGACCCAGTACTTC.

This clonotype was counted between two and nine times. The chain links TRBV5-6 to TRBJ2-7, with D perhaps TRBD1 or TRBD2 (5 bases each). With 2 bases removed from V and 4 bases from J, the gap between germline ends came to 13 bases. CDR3 size: 14 residues. From germline, CDR1 is SGHDT and CDR2 YYEEEE. The CDR3 is CASSFDSGGYEQYF. The CDR3 DNA reads as TGTGCCAGCAGCTTCGACAGCGGTGGGTACGAGCAGTACTTC.

This chain connects TRBV6-6 to TRBJ2-1, with D hard to call. CDR1 and CDR2 from the germline V gene are MNHNY and SVGAGI (reference sequence). The CDR3 loop spans 12 amino acids. V was pared by 4 bases and J by 10 bases, with 11 bases between. CDR3 protein: CASSSVALEQFF. The CDR3 DNA is TGTGCCAGCAGTTCCGTTGCCCTCGAGCAGTTCTTC.

This clonotype was observed a handful of times. This rearrangement joins TRBV20-1 to TRBJ2-1, with 14 bases lining up with TRBD2. V gave up 5 bases and J gave up 8 bases; unmatched junction bases: 5. The germline V gene has CDR1 DFQATT and CDR2 SNEGSKA (reference sequence). The CDR3 length is 14 residues. The CDR3 sequence is CSAPRLAGGHEQFF. The CDR3 DNA sequence: TGCAGTGCTCCTAGACTAGCGGGAGGGCATGAGCAGTTCTTC.

The rearrangement uses TRBV6-5 and TRBJ2-3; 13 bases fit TRBD2. With V trimmed by 2 bases and J by 4 bases, 9 bases remained unmatched. The CDR3 spans 18 residues. Germline values: CDR1 MNHEY, CDR2 SVGAGI. The CDR3 loop reads CASSYGVRLAGGPDTQYF. The CDR3 region has the DNA TGTGCCAGCAGTTACGGAGTCCGACTAGCGGGAGGTCCAGATACGCAGTATTTT.

This chain connects TRBV25-1 to TRBJ2-7, with a possible D match to TRBD2 (6 bases). Per the germline V gene, CDR1 is MGHDK and CDR2 is SYGVNS. With 2 bases removed from V and 0 bases from J, the gap between germline ends came to 11 bases. The CDR3 extends over 15 amino acids. Written as DNA, the CDR3 is TGTGCCAGCAGTGAAGGAGGGGCGAACTCCTACGAGCAGTACTTC. Residues: CASSEGGANSYEQYF.

The chain links TRBV29-1 to TRBJ2-6; D remains unclear. Per the germline V gene, CDR1 is SQVTM and CDR2 is ANQGSEA. This CDR3 contains 13 residues. In DNA, the CDR3 is TGCAGTGTATCGGTCTCTAAGGCCAACGTCCTGACTTTC. It yields the protein CSVSVSKANVLTF.

This clonotype was seen a handful of times. The rearrangement links TRBV24-1 to TRBJ2-2, with D perhaps matching TRBD1 or TRBD2 (6 bases each). There are 15 residues in the CDR3. CDR1 KGHDR and CDR2 SFDVKD come from the germline V gene. Trimming stripped 3 bases from V and 7 bases from J, with 14 bases between. The CDR3 reads CATSDTGRGHGELFF. In DNA form, the CDR3 reads TGTGCCACCAGTGATACGGGACGGGGGCACGGGGAGCTGTTTTTT.

V gene TRBV5-5 combines with J gene TRBJ1-1, with D uncertain. The CDR3 loop spans 14 amino acids. Trimming stripped 4 bases from V and 5 bases from J, with 15 bases between. Germline CDR1 reads SGHKS; CDR2 reads YYEKEE (reference sequence). The CDR3 spells CASSPVGRATEAFF. The CDR3 nucleotides read TGTGCCAGCAGCCCGGTGGGAAGAGCGACTGAAGCTTTCTTT.

This chain links TRBV5-6 with TRBJ2-7, with 7 bases matching TRBD1. Per germline, CDR1 SGHDT and CDR2 YYEEEE. This CDR3 has 15 amino acids. The ends lost 5 bases at V and 0 bases at J; junction bases unmatched: 8. The CDR3 protein is CASRVTGASSYEQYF. The CDR3 bases are TGTGCCAGCAGAGTTACAGGGGCTAGCTCCTACGAGCAGTACTTC.

This clonotype was picked up a small number of times. A read error may account for a junction end that differs from germline. V and J are TRBV12-3 or TRBV12-4 and TRBJ2-7, with TRBD2 identical over 11 bases. The CDR3 runs to 14 residues. CDR3 protein: CASSLAGGGYEQYF. Written as DNA, the CDR3 is TGTGCCAGCAGTCTAGCGGGAGGAGGCTACGAGCAGTACTTC.

The genes are TRBV20-1 and TRBJ2-7, with 10 bases identical to TRBD1. Unmatched junction bases numbered 8, after V lost 5 bases and J lost 1 base. The CDR3 contains 15 residues. Germline CDR1 is DFQATT and CDR2 is SNEGSKA (reference sequence). In DNA, the CDR3 is TGCAGTGCTTACACGACAGGGGGCGATTCCTACGAGCAGTACTTC. Translated, it gives CSAYTTGGDSYEQYF.

This clonotype has just a few counts. The chain couples TRBV6-2 or TRBV6-3 to TRBJ2-1; D gene uncertain. CDR1 is MNHEY, CDR2 SVGEGT, per germline. V was shortened by 5 bases and J by 2 bases, with 19 bases between the two germline ends. This CDR3 region has 17 residues. CDR3 loop: CASSPRAGLGAYNEQFF. CDR3 DNA sequence: TGTGCCAGCAGTCCCCGGGCTGGCCTTGGGGCCTACAATGAGCAGTTCTTC.

This chain joins TRBV7-2 and TRBJ2-5; the D gene is possibly TRBD1 (6 bases). There are 14 residues in the CDR3. Germline-derived CDR1 and CDR2 are SGHTA and FQGNSA. Trimming pared 6 bases from V and 7 bases from J, leaving 18 bases between. The CDR3 DNA sequence: TGTGCCAGCAGTTTGGGGGCCGGGGCGGGGACCCAGTACTTC. This gives the protein CASSLGAGAGTQYF.

In its sample, this clonotype ranks as large. The rearrangement joins TRBV29-1 to TRBJ2-6; D unclear. The CDR3 length is 13 residues. Germline V gene lookup returns CDR1 SQVTM and CDR2 ANQGSEA. The CDR3 region has the DNA TGCAGTGTATCGGTCTCTGGGGCCAACGTCCTGACTTTC. Its translation: CSVSVSGANVLTF.

V is TRBV27 and J is TRBJ2-7; D remains unclear. Trimming took off 2 bases at V and 1 base at J, with 6 bases between the two ends. In germline, CDR1 is MNHEY, CDR2 SMNVEV (reference sequence). CDR3 length equals 13 residues. The CDR3 loop reads CASSLSASYEQYF. CDR3 nucleotides: TGTGCCAGCAGTTTAAGTGCTTCCTACGAGCAGTACTTC.

By share of the sample, this clonotype is medium-sized. This sequence joins TRBV7-2 and TRBJ1-2, with D unclear. The germline V gene encodes CDR1 SGHTA and CDR2 FQGNSA. The CDR3 spans 15 residues. V dropped 0 bases and J dropped 4 bases, with 12 bases sitting between them. The CDR3 sequence: CASSLATASIYGYTF. CDR3 DNA sequence: TGTGCCAGCAGCTTAGCTACCGCCTCCATCTATGGCTACACCTTC.

This clonotype occurred a few times. The gene calls are TRBV6-5 and TRBJ2-5, with 8 bases that match TRBD1. Germline V lookup: CDR1 MNHEY, CDR2 SVGAGI. CDR3 size: 16 residues. Trimming removed 0 bases from V and 7 bases from J; junction bases left unmatched: 10. The chain's CDR3 is CASSYSTGATKGTQYF. CDR3 DNA: TGTGCCAGCAGTTACTCGACAGGGGCCACGAAAGGGACCCAGTACTTC.

The chain is built from TRBV5-6 and TRBJ2-7; a possible D gene is TRBD1 (5 bases). CDR3 length equals 13 residues. Trimming pared 1 base from V and 5 bases from J, leaving 10 bases between. Germline assignment: CDR1 SGHDT and CDR2 YYEEEE. The CDR3 reads CASSLYPGNEQYF. DNA of the CDR3: TGTGCCAGCAGCTTGTACCCAGGGAACGAGCAGTACTTC. Using reference TRBV5-6 and TRBJ2-7 for the parts outside the CDR3, the full variable domain is DAGVTQSPTHLIKTRGQQVTLRCSPKSGHDTVSWYQQALGQGPQFIFQYYEEEERQRGNFPDRFSGHQFPNYSSELNVNALLLGDSALYLCASSLYPGNEQYFGPGTRLTVT.

By share, this clonotype ranks as medium-sized. The chain carries TRBV20-1 and TRBJ1-2, with a weak D call TRBD1 (6 bases). Trimming removed 3 bases at V and 1 base at J, with 15 bases between. The CDR3 length is 15 residues. The V gene's germline CDR1 is DFQATT and CDR2 SNEGSKA (reference sequence). Written as DNA, the CDR3 is TGCAGTGCTAGCGTCCAGGGGCAGCTTAACTATGGCTACACCTTC. Its translation is CSASVQGQLNYGYTF.

This clonotype was picked up a small number of times. The chain employs TRBV20-1 and TRBJ2-3, with no clear D. Between the trimmed V and J ends, which lost 6 bases and 5 bases, there was a span of 9 bases. Germline CDR1 DFQATT, CDR2 SNEGSKA (reference sequence). This CDR3 contains 11 residues. The CDR3 bases are TGCAGTGCAGGGCCAGGAGATACGCAGTATTTT. Its translation is CSAGPGDTQYF.

This clonotype was observed a few times. This rearrangement joins TRBV7-2 to TRBJ2-5; 7 bases are a match to TRBD2. V trimming: 5 bases; J trimming: 2 bases; junction bases outside the gene matches: 5. The germline V gene has CDR1 SGHTA and CDR2 FQGNSA. This CDR3 spans 14 amino acids. The CDR3 DNA sequence: TGTGCCAGCAGCCGCGAGCGGGGACAAGAGACCCAGTACTTC. Its translation: CASSRERGQETQYF.

The gene calls are TRBV12-5 and TRBJ1-4, with TRBD1 matching over 10 bases. The junction had 6 bases not matched to a gene; V was cut back by 5 bases and J by 6 bases. CDR3 length: 15 residues. Germline CDR1 reads LGHNT; CDR2 reads FRNRAP. CDR3 residues: CASGPGQGVDEKLFF. The CDR3 DNA follows: TGTGCTAGTGGTCCCGGACAGGGGGTGGATGAAAAACTGTTTTTT.